These T cell receptor beta chains were read from a single sample in a study of T cells expressing NK-cell markers. TCRdb reprocessed the 5' RACE reads and stores each CDR3 protein as one record, lacking DNA. The sample data list 550,000 or so distinct CDR3 sequences. Material for sequencing was blood T cells: a sorted CD56 or NKG2C T cell subset, CD4+ or CD8+ T cells, or bulk PBMC T cells (not recorded which). These receptors were obtained from a man between 18 and 29 years old in good health. Both conserved end residues are part of each CDR3. The order of the fields is CDR3 length, J gene, V gene, CDR3 protein.

length: 12; J: TRBJ1-5; V: TRBV24-1; CDR3: CATSVPGQPQHF
length: 14; J: TRBJ1-1; V: TRBV20-1; CDR3: CSALRGAGDTEAFF
length: 17; J: TRBJ2-7; V: TRBV15; CDR3: CATSRDPPREFVYEQYF
length: 16; J: TRBJ2-5; V: TRBV6-5; CDR3: CASSYIGGVLQETQYF
length: 15; J: TRBJ2-5; V: TRBV11-2; CDR3: CASSPSQGAGLAQYF
length: 16; J: TRBJ2-3; V: TRBV5-6; CDR3: CASSFGLAEATDTQYF
length: 16; J: TRBJ2-7; V: TRBV5-6; CDR3: CASSLGIRTSRYEQYF
length: 14; J: TRBJ1-6; V: TRBV27; CDR3: CASRQGSYNSPLHF
length: 18; J: TRBJ2-6; V: TRBV12-3/TRBV12-4; CDR3: CASSLKGGSQSGANVLTF
length: 11; J: TRBJ2-7; V: TRBV12-3/TRBV12-4; CDR3: CASRQSYEQYF
length: 15; J: TRBJ1-1; V: TRBV27; CDR3: CASSLNDRGPTEAFF
length: 14; J: TRBJ1-6; V: TRBV20-1; CDR3: CSARSGLKNSPLHF
length: 18; J: TRBJ1-5; V: TRBV4-1; CDR3: CASSQRGPGQGNYQPQHF
length: 14; J: TRBJ2-1; V: TRBV7-9; CDR3: CASSLVGVNNEQFF
length: 15; J: TRBJ2-1; V: TRBV7-9; CDR3: CASSSLGLSPNEQFF
length: 14; J: TRBJ1-5; V: TRBV18; CDR3: CASSPLPGDQPQHF
length: 13; J: TRBJ2-7; V: TRBV7-9; CDR3: CASSFGGAREQYF
length: 11; J: TRBJ2-1; V: TRBV29-1; CDR3: CSAGGWNEQFF
length: 18; J: TRBJ2-6; V: TRBV15; CDR3: CATSRGSTRNSGANVLTF
length: 12; J: TRBJ2-3; V: TRBV10-3; CDR3: CATGLAGDTQYF
length: 16; J: TRBJ2-2; V: TRBV29-1; CDR3: CSVEDGQTGDTGELFF
length: 15; J: TRBJ2-3; V: TRBV12-3/TRBV12-4; CDR3: CASSLGGSLTDTQYF
length: 15; J: TRBJ2-7; V: TRBV12-3/TRBV12-4; CDR3: CASSPPGQGRGEQYF
length: 19; J: TRBJ2-7; V: TRBV20-1; CDR3: CSARDLPPPGRYLTYEQYF
length: 16; J: TRBJ2-3; V: TRBV11-2; CDR3: CASSSPRTRPTDTQYF
length: 12; J: TRBJ2-4; V: TRBV14; CDR3: CASSQSGNIQYF
length: 13; J: TRBJ2-1; V: TRBV20-1; CDR3: CSALDRGLGEQFF
length: 13; J: TRBJ2-3; V: TRBV9; CDR3: CASSGGTGYTQYF
length: 15; J: TRBJ2-2; V: TRBV7-7; CDR3: CASSPDRGSTGELFF
length: 15; J: TRBJ2-1; V: TRBV29-1; CDR3: CSVASGTGLGNEQFF
length: 17; J: TRBJ1-5; V: TRBV12-3/TRBV12-4; CDR3: CASSPRGGATSNQPQHF
length: 15; J: TRBJ1-4; V: TRBV2; CDR3: CASSEYQGGFEKLFF
length: 17; J: TRBJ1-5; V: TRBV21-1; CDR3: CASSNGQTLYSNQPQHF
length: 15; J: TRBJ2-2; V: TRBV24-1; CDR3: CATSDVPGRTGELFF
length: 13; J: TRBJ2-3; V: TRBV3-1; CDR3: CASSHLHADTQYF
length: 19; J: TRBJ2-1; V: TRBV27; CDR3: CASSLSPRSSGRGYNEQFF
length: 17; J: TRBJ1-4; V: TRBV27; CDR3: CASSYTTVSATNEKLFF
length: 14; J: TRBJ1-2; V: TRBV2; CDR3: CASSTGTGAYGYTF
length: 19; J: TRBJ2-1; V: TRBV27; CDR3: CASKIRTSGRPNSYNEQFF
length: 14; J: TRBJ2-5; V: TRBV7-2; CDR3: CASSAAQGGETQYF
length: 11; J: TRBJ1-2; V: TRBV5-5; CDR3: CASSSAYGYTF